These 20 T cell receptor beta chains originate from one sample sequenced in a study of blood T cell repertoires in COVID-19. TCRdb's copy holds only in-frame clones and misses some; the assay was immunoSEQ multiplex PCR. The repertoire has a few hundred thousand clones, 90% of them found once; the top ten carry approximately 4.3%. The sequenced material came from PBMCs or T cells enriched from blood (not recorded which). These receptors were collected from a woman under 30 with acute COVID-19.

The chain recombines TRBV10-3 with TRBJ1-2; D may be TRBD1 (5 bases). In germline, CDR1 is ENHRY, CDR2 SYGVKD. This CDR3 has 14 residues. The V and J ends lost 2 bases and 4 bases respectively, with 11 bases between them. CDR3 amino acids: CAISEDRTSYGYTF. CDR3 sequence (DNA): TGTGCCATCAGTGAGGACAGAACCAGCTATGGCTACACCTTC.

The chain employs TRBV27 and TRBJ1-5; D is possibly TRBD1 (6 bases). This CDR3 is 15 amino acids long. Germline loops: CDR1 MNHEY, CDR2 SMNVEV (reference sequence). V shed 3 bases and J shed 1 base, with 10 bases lying between them. CDR3 loop: CASSFRGVSNQPQHF. Written as DNA, the CDR3 is TGTGCCAGCAGTTTCAGGGGCGTAAGCAATCAGCCCCAGCATTTT.

V is TRBV29-1 and J is TRBJ1-2; the match to TRBD1 covers 7 bases. This CDR3 has 13 residues. V shed 6 bases and J 5 bases; nucleotides not matched to a gene: 9. Germline values: CDR1 SQVTM, CDR2 ANQGSEA. The CDR3: CSVPQTGSYGYTF. CDR3 DNA: TGCAGCGTCCCCCAGACAGGGTCGTATGGCTACACCTTC.

The chain joins TRBV7-9 to TRBJ2-2; D not certain. The V gene lost 4 bases and the J gene lost 1 base, with 4 bases spanning the gap. The germline V gene has CDR1 SEHNR and CDR2 FQNEAQ (reference sequence). This CDR3 contains 13 residues. DNA of the CDR3: TGTGCCAGCAGCTCCCTGAACACCGGGGAGCTGTTTTTT. This gives the protein CASSSLNTGELFF.

The V gene is TRBV28, the J gene TRBJ2-7; 7 bases map to TRBD2. Unmatched junction bases numbered 9, after V lost 7 bases and J lost 3 bases. Germline V CDR1 and CDR2: MDHEN, SYDVKM. The CDR3 is made up of 14 amino acids. In nucleotides, the CDR3 is TGTGCCAGCACCCTTGGCGGGAGTCTCTACGAGCAGTACTTC. This codes for CASTLGGSLYEQYF.

This clone has just a few counts. The chain couples TRBV10-2 to TRBJ1-3; D gene ambiguous. The V and J ends lost 2 bases and 0 bases respectively, with 5 bases between them. This CDR3 comprises 14 residues. CDR1 and CDR2 (germline): WSHSY, SAAADI. CDR3 DNA sequence: TGCGCCAGCAGTGAGGCGAGCTCTGGAAACACCATATATTTT. Translated, it gives CASSEASSGNTIYF.

The V and J genes are TRBV9 and TRBJ2-5; D is undetermined. V lost 0 bases and J 3 bases, leaving 9 bases between the germline ends. Germline assignment: CDR1 SGDLS and CDR2 YYNGEE. This CDR3 has 14 amino acids. In DNA, the CDR3 is TGTGCCAGCAGCGTAGACCCGAGGAAAGAGACCCAGTACTTC. Translation: CASSVDPRKETQYF.

The chain uses TRBV24-1 and TRBJ1-2; 7 bases map to TRBD1. Germline V gene lookup returns CDR1 KGHDR and CDR2 SFDVKD. V dropped 1 base and J dropped 8; count of bases not matched to a gene: 3. CDR3 length equals 13 residues. The CDR3 here is CATSDFAGGGYTF. The CDR3 DNA reads as TGTGCCACCAGTGATTTCGCAGGGGGAGGCTACACCTTC.

This clone was counted between two and nine times. Mismatch with germline at one junction end may stem from a read error. The V and J genes are TRBV10-3 and TRBJ1-6; 10 nucleotides line up with TRBD1. The CDR3 covers 16 residues. Looked up from germline, CDR1 is ENHRY and CDR2 is SYGVKD. The CDR3 is CAISEWAGQGYSALHF. The CDR3 bases are TGTGCCATCAGTGAGTGGGCGGGACAGGGGTATTCAGCCCTCCACTTT.

This chain uses TRBV14 with TRBJ2-7, with 10 bases identical to TRBD2. The length of the CDR3 is 16 residues. The V gene's germline CDR1 is SGHDN and CDR2 FVKESK. After removal of 2 bases from V and 6 bases from J, the junction contained 10 bases not matched to a gene. The CDR3 DNA follows: TGTGCCAGCAGCCAAAAAGGAGCGGGAGGGCCCCGCGAGCAGTACTTC. Its translation: CASSQKGAGGPREQYF.

The rearrangement links TRBV28 to TRBJ1-2; TRBD1 agrees at 10 bases. The CDR3 has 12 residues. Germline V lookup: CDR1 MDHEN, CDR2 SYDVKM. J was trimmed by 9 bases and V by 5 bases; bases with no gene match: 3. The CDR3: CASSQDRGSYTF. In nucleotides, the CDR3 is TGTGCCAGCAGTCAGGACAGGGGGAGCTACACCTTC.

This clone was detected only a few times. The chain employs TRBV28 and TRBJ1-5, with a weak D call TRBD1 (6 bases). CDR3 length: 15 amino acids. The V end was cut by 5 bases, the J end by 3 bases, with 14 bases between. Germline CDR1 is MDHEN and CDR2 is SYDVKM. The CDR3, as DNA: TGTGCCAGCAGTGGCCAGGGGTCTTTCAATCAGCCCCAGCATTTT. Protein product: CASSGQGSFNQPQHF.

The chain links TRBV7-8 to TRBJ2-1; 7 nucleotides line up with TRBD2. V shed 2 bases, J shed 5 bases, and the junction held 15 bases outside the gene matches. The length of the CDR3 is 18 residues. Germline loops: CDR1 SGHVS, CDR2 FQNEAQ. The CDR3 DNA reads as TGTGCCAGCAGCTTACTCTACTTCGGGAGGTCGGGAGACAATGAGCAGTTCTTC. Translation gives CASSLLYFGRSGDNEQFF.

The genes are TRBV5-8 and TRBJ2-2; possibly TRBD2 for D (5 bases). V lost 4 bases and J lost 1, with 14 bases in between. The CDR3 runs 16 residues. The germline V gene encodes CDR1 SGHTS and CDR2 YDEGEE. The CDR3: CASSTAESKNTGELFF. The CDR3 bases are TGTGCCAGCAGCACAGCGGAATCGAAGAACACCGGGGAGCTGTTTTTT.

DNA of the CDR3: TGCGCCAGCAGCCCCGCCCAGGGGAACACTGAAGCTTTCTTT. Protein: CASSPAQGNTEAFF. The chain uses TRBV5-1 and TRBJ1-1, with D possibly matching TRBD1 (5 bases). From germline, CDR1 is SGHRS and CDR2 YFSETQ. Deletions cut 4 bases from V and 1 base from J, with 11 bases between. The CDR3 consists of 14 residues.

The V call is TRBV9, the J call TRBJ2-2; 8 bases match TRBD2. Germline trimming cut 1 base from V and 5 bases from J; bases unmatched to any gene: 7. The CDR3 is 16 amino acids. Germline V gene data show CDR1 as SGDLS and CDR2 as YYNGEE. CDR3 region: CASSVLPGGSTGELFF. The CDR3 DNA is TGTGCCAGCAGCGTATTGCCGGGAGGGTCTACCGGGGAGCTGTTTTTT.

The chain has TRBV19 and TRBJ1-5; D is perhaps TRBD1 (5 bases). Germline CDR1 and CDR2: LNHDA and SQIVND (reference sequence). The CDR3 sequence is 13 residues long. The germline V and J ends were trimmed by 3 bases and 7 bases, with 10 bases remaining between them. The CDR3 coding sequence is TGTGCCAGTAGTATGACAGTGGGGCAGCCCCAGCATTTT. This translates into CASSMTVGQPQHF.

This clone was counted once. The genes are TRBV9 and TRBJ2-2; 8 bases map to TRBD2. There are 17 residues in the CDR3. Germline CDR1 and CDR2: SGDLS and YYNGEE. V trimming: 0 bases; J trimming: 4 bases; junction bases outside the gene matches: 8. CDR3 residues: CASSVALSGTGTGELFF. CDR3 in DNA: TGTGCCAGCAGCGTAGCTCTTAGCGGGACGGGCACCGGGGAGCTGTTTTTT. Full variable domain (missing parts from reference TRBV9 and TRBJ2-2): DSGVTQTPKHLITATGQRVTLRCSPRSGDLSVYWYQQSLDQGLQFLIQYYNGEERAKGNILERFSAQQFPDLHSELNLSSLELGDSALYFCASSVALSGTGTGELFFGEGSRLTVL.

V gene TRBV20-1 combines with J gene TRBJ1-3; unclear D gene. Germline assignment: CDR1 DFQATT and CDR2 SNEGSKA (reference sequence). The CDR3 loop spans 11 amino acids. The V end was cut by 6 bases, the J end by 4 bases, with 7 bases between. The CDR3 here is CSATLGNTIYF. CDR3 bases: TGCAGTGCAACCCTAGGAAACACCATATATTTT.

V and J are TRBV7-9 and TRBJ2-1; 7 bases map to TRBD2. The V gene end was trimmed by 6 bases and the J gene end by 8 bases; junction bases not matched to a gene: 19. This CDR3 is built from 17 residues. Germline V lookup: CDR1 SEHNR, CDR2 FQNEAQ (reference sequence). The CDR3 spells CASSRGIVERDFHEQFF. CDR3 DNA: TGTGCCAGCAGTCGCGGGATCGTGGAGCGGGATTTTCATGAGCAGTTCTTC.